Below are 24 T cell receptor beta chains sequenced from a single sample in a study of CD8+ T cells in alopecia areata. Sequencing templates came from extracted RNA that was reverse transcribed into cDNA. Measured with immunoSEQ multiplex PCR; TCRdb has only the in-frame clones, and not every one. Of about 140,000 clones in the sample, around 49% were seen once. This specimen was CD4+ T cells sorted from blood, taken at week 0. These receptors came from a human donor with alopecia areata.

This clone has just a few counts. The chain recombines TRBV5-1 with TRBJ2-2; 9 bases are shared with TRBD1. Germline V lookup: CDR1 SGHRS, CDR2 YFSETQ. The V gene end was trimmed by 4 bases and the J gene end by 4 bases; junction bases not matched to a gene: 2. The CDR3 runs to 14 residues. The CDR3 coding sequence is TGCGCCAGCAGCCCGGGACAGGGCACCGGGGAGCTGTTTTTT. Amino acids: CASSPGQGTGELFF.

The table lists this clone with a few counts. The rearrangement uses TRBV30 and TRBJ2-7, with 9 bases identical to TRBD2. Germline loops: CDR1 GTSNPN, CDR2 SVGIG (reference sequence). The CDR3 contains 14 residues. Trimming cost V 1 base and J 6 bases; bases outside gene matches: 7. The CDR3 reads CAWSGLAAFGEQYF. CDR3 sequence (DNA): TGTGCCTGGAGTGGACTAGCGGCCTTCGGCGAGCAGTACTTC.

The V call is TRBV2, the J call TRBJ2-5; D may correspond to TRBD1 or TRBD2 (5 bases each). Trimming removed 1 base at V and 2 bases at J, with 8 bases between. The germline V gene has CDR1 SNHLY and CDR2 FYNNEI. The CDR3 has 14 residues. CDR3 amino acids: CASSEGRTQETQYF. The CDR3 DNA reads TGTGCCAGCAGTGAAGGGAGGACACAAGAGACCCAGTACTTC.

The rearrangement uses TRBV30 and TRBJ1-3; D gene unclear. The CDR3 totals 13 residues. Per germline, CDR1 GTSNPN and CDR2 SVGIG (reference sequence). Trimming removed 2 bases from V and 2 bases from J, with 7 bases in between. The CDR3 DNA reads TGTGCCTGGAGTAGCAGACCTGGAAACACCATATATTTT. Protein: CAWSSRPGNTIYF.

The rearrangement joins TRBV5-1 to TRBJ2-2; possibly TRBD2 for D (6 bases). V gave up 4 bases and J gave up 2 bases, with 12 bases separating them. Germline V gives CDR1 SGHRS, CDR2 YFSETQ. The CDR3 has 15 residues. In nucleotides, the CDR3 is TGCGCCAGCAGCCCGACTAGGGCAAACACCGGGGAGCTGTTTTTT. Protein product: CASSPTRANTGELFF.

The chain employs TRBV25-1 and TRBJ2-7; D possibly corresponds to TRBD2 (5 bases). The length of the CDR3 is 13 residues. V was shortened by 2 bases and J by 7 bases, with 12 bases between the two germline ends. Germline assignment: CDR1 MGHDK and CDR2 SYGVNS. The chain's CDR3 is CASSEVGREEQYF. The CDR3 coding sequence is TGTGCCAGCAGTGAAGTGGGCCGGGAAGAGCAGTACTTC.

A remark on this clone: Other DNA sequences in this specimen translate into the identical CDR3. The chain combines TRBV30 with TRBJ2-5; the D gene could be TRBD1 or TRBD2 (6 bases each). Germline assignment: CDR1 GTSNPN and CDR2 SVGIG (reference sequence). The CDR3 is 12 amino acids. The V end lost 2 bases, the J end lost 5 bases, and 9 bases lay between the germline ends. CDR3 in amino acids: CAWSQGRETQYF. Here the CDR3 DNA reads TGTGCCTGGAGTCAGGGGAGGGAGACCCAGTACTTC.

This clone came up a few times. This chain joins TRBV5-1 and TRBJ2-3; D gene unclear. V lost 0 bases and J lost 0, with 8 bases in between. Germline CDR1 reads SGHRS; CDR2 reads YFSETQ. The length of the CDR3 is 15 residues. The CDR3 is CASSLDPTSTDTQYF. The CDR3 bases are TGCGCCAGCAGCTTGGATCCAACTAGCACAGATACGCAGTATTTT.

The chain joins TRBV30 to TRBJ2-7; D remains unclear. The CDR3 has 16 amino acids. Germline V lookup: CDR1 GTSNPN, CDR2 SVGIG (reference sequence). The V end lost 2 bases, the J end lost 2 bases, and 19 bases lay between the germline ends. CDR3 nucleotides: TGTGCCTGGAGTCTCCCCCCTCCATCAAGGCCCTACGAGCAGTACTTC. This encodes CAWSLPPPSRPYEQYF.

The chain employs TRBV23-1 and TRBJ2-3, with unresolved D. TRBV23-1 is annotated as an ORF whose role is uncertain. Deletions cut 2 bases from V and 4 bases from J, with 16 bases between. The CDR3 covers 16 residues. The CDR3 DNA reads as TGCGCCAGCAGTCAAACTCATAGCCGAGCTTCAGATACGCAGTATTTT. This gives the protein CASSQTHSRASDTQYF.

There are a few counts of this clone. CDR3 nucleotide sequence: TGTGCCAGTAGCCCCATCCCCTCCCGGGCGGGAGAGCAGTTCTTC. It yields the protein CASSPIPSRAGEQFF. The chain employs TRBV19 and TRBJ2-1; D may be TRBD2 (6 bases). Trimming took 6 bases from V and 10 from J, leaving 22 bases between them. The germline gives CDR1 LNHDA, CDR2 SQIVND (reference sequence). The CDR3 length is 15 residues.

The rearrangement links TRBV5-1 to TRBJ1-2, with 9 positions matching TRBD1. Germline V gene data show CDR1 as SGHRS and CDR2 as YFSETQ. The CDR3 sequence is 15 residues long. V was clipped by 2 bases and J by 8 bases; unmatched bases: 10. The CDR3 bases are TGCGCCAGCAGCTTCTCGCAACAGGGGGCCGGCGGCTACACCTTC. This encodes CASSFSQQGAGGYTF.

This clone was seen more than once but under ten times. The rearrangement links TRBV6-6 to TRBJ1-6; D is perhaps TRBD1 (5 bases). V was trimmed by 6 bases and J by 10 bases, leaving 19 bases between them. The CDR3 has 15 residues. CDR1 MNHNY and CDR2 SVGAGI come from the germline V gene (reference sequence). The CDR3 nucleotides read TGTGCCAGCAGGACTTTCGGGGTAGGGGAATCACCCCTCCACTTT. Translation: CASRTFGVGESPLHF.

V and J are TRBV5-1 and TRBJ2-7, with D possibly being TRBD2 (7 bases). The germline V gene has CDR1 SGHRS and CDR2 YFSETQ. The CDR3 runs to 15 residues. V was shortened by 4 bases and J by 5 bases, with 19 bases between the two germline ends. The CDR3 sequence is CASSGGGAGADEQYF. CDR3 DNA: TGCGCCAGCAGCGGGGGTGGTGCGGGGGCCGACGAGCAGTACTTC.

This chain joins TRBV30 and TRBJ1-4; possible D gene TRBD1, 5 bases. Trimming removed 0 bases from V and 16 bases from J, with 18 bases in between. Per germline, CDR1 GTSNPN and CDR2 SVGIG (reference sequence). The CDR3 totals 13 residues. As DNA, the CDR3 is TGTGCCTGGAGTGTAGGGGACGCGGCCCAAGGGTTTTTT. Residues: CAWSVGDAAQGFF.

The rearrangement uses TRBV30 and TRBJ2-1, with 8 bases lining up with TRBD1. J lost 8 bases, V lost 5 bases, and 5 bases had no gene match. The CDR3 is 12 amino acids. Germline V gene data show CDR1 as GTSNPN and CDR2 as SVGIG (reference sequence). This chain's CDR3 is CAWGQGRDEQFF. CDR3 sequence (DNA): TGTGCCTGGGGACAGGGAAGGGATGAGCAGTTCTTC.

This chain uses TRBV6-5 with TRBJ2-1; possible D gene TRBD2, 5 bases. From germline, CDR1 is MNHEY and CDR2 SVGAGI. The ends were cut back, 4 bases at V and 9 bases at J, with 10 bases in the middle. This CDR3 has 12 residues. The CDR3 nucleotides are TGTGCCAGCAGTTCTAGCCGCGCTGAGCAGTTCTTC. It specifies CASSSSRAEQFF.

This clone was counted between two and nine times. V and J are TRBV30 and TRBJ2-6; D uncertain. The CDR3 extends over 15 amino acids. V was shortened by 3 bases and J by 0 bases, with 9 bases between the two germline ends. In germline, CDR1 is GTSNPN, CDR2 SVGIG (reference sequence). In nucleotides, the CDR3 is TGTGCCTGGAGAAAGGACGGCTCTGGGGCCAACGTCCTGACTTTC. This encodes CAWRKDGSGANVLTF.

This chain links TRBV27 with TRBJ2-7; the D gene is possibly TRBD1 (5 bases). The CDR3 spans 14 residues. Germline V gene sequence: CDR1 MNHEY, CDR2 SMNVEV (reference sequence). Trimming stripped 3 bases from V and 2 bases from J, with 11 bases between. The CDR3 nucleotides are TGTGCCAGCAGTTTTTTTGGCAGGGCCTACGAGCAGTACTTC. This gives the protein CASSFFGRAYEQYF.

This chain connects TRBV9 to TRBJ1-5; no definite D call. The CDR3 totals 16 residues. V lost 0 bases and J 1 base, leaving 11 bases between the germline ends. The germline gives CDR1 SGDLS, CDR2 YYNGEE. Here the CDR3 DNA reads TGTGCCAGCAGCGTAGGTGGAACCGGGAGCAATCAGCCCCAGCATTTT. This sequence encodes CASSVGGTGSNQPQHF.

The chain's CDR3 is CASTWGTTREQYF. In DNA form, the CDR3 reads TGTGCCAGCACCTGGGGGACTACGAGAGAGCAGTACTTC. This chain links TRBV7-9 with TRBJ2-7, with 7 bases aligning to TRBD2. The trim removed 7 bases at V and 7 bases at J, leaving 10 bases unmatched. The CDR3 is 13 amino acids. Germline CDR1 is SEHNR and CDR2 is FQNEAQ (reference sequence). The full variable domain, rest sourced from reference TRBV7-9 and TRBJ2-7, is DTGVSQNPRHKITKRGQNVTFRCDPISEHNRLYWYRQTLGQGPEFLTYFQNEAQLEKSRLLSDRFSAERPKGSFSTLEIQRTEQGDSAMYLCASTWGTTREQYFGPGTRLTVT.

The chain couples TRBV30 to TRBJ1-5; a possible D gene is TRBD1 (6 bases). The V end was cut by 5 bases, the J end by 6 bases, with 14 bases between. This CDR3 contains 13 residues. CDR1 is GTSNPN and CDR2 is SVGIG in the germline V gene (reference sequence). The chain's CDR3 is CAWSRGEVQPQHF. The CDR3 DNA is TGTGCCTGGTCGAGGGGGGAAGTTCAGCCCCAGCATTTT. Using reference TRBV30 and TRBJ1-5 for the parts outside the CDR3, the full variable domain is SQTIHQWPATLVQPVGSPLSLECTVEGTSNPNLYWYRQAAGRGLQLLFYSVGIGQISSEVPQNLSASRPQDRQFILSSKKLLLSDSGFYLCAWSRGEVQPQHFGDGTRLSIL.

This sequence joins TRBV4-1 and TRBJ1-3, with no clear D. The germline V gene encodes CDR1 MGHRA and CDR2 YSYEKL. The CDR3 covers 13 residues. The V end lost 4 bases, the J end lost 4 bases, and 8 bases lay between the germline ends. The chain's CDR3 is CASSLLAGNTIYF. The CDR3 region has the DNA TGCGCCAGCAGCCTTTTGGCCGGAAACACCATATATTTT.

The chain joins TRBV7-9 to TRBJ2-1; tentative D call: TRBD2 (5 bases). Per the germline V gene, CDR1 is SEHNR and CDR2 is FQNEAQ (reference sequence). The CDR3 has 14 amino acids. V was clipped by 5 bases and J by 5 bases, with 13 bases between them. The CDR3: CASSPPWRNNEQFF. In DNA form, the CDR3 reads TGTGCCAGCAGCCCCCCATGGAGGAACAATGAGCAGTTCTTC.